This T cell receptor beta chain comes out of a study of blood T cell repertoires in COVID-19. Across the whole study: The United States, Italy and Spain supplied acute and convalescent COVID-19 samples. PBMCs, B-cell-depleted T cells, or T cells were the source of the cDNA or gDNA that made up the material.

V was clipped by 0 bases and J by 2 bases; unmatched bases: 5. Per the germline V gene, CDR1 is SGDLS and CDR2 is YYNGEE. CDR3 size: 16 residues. Assay used: immunoSEQ multiplex PCR; TCRdb lists only in-frame clones, some missing. The table has approximately 180,000 clones, about 88% seen once. The sample was peripheral blood. V gene TRBV9 combines with J gene TRBJ2-1; 7 nucleotides line up with TRBD2. This clonotype originated in a human donor in a cohort sampled during active COVID-19. CDR3 DNA sequence: TGTGCCAGCAGCGTAGAAGGGAGGGGCCCCTACAATGAGCAGTTCTTC. Protein sequence: CASSVEGRGPYNEQFF. The entire variable domain, with the rest obtained from reference TRBV9 and TRBJ2-1, is as follows: DSGVTQTPKHLITATGQRVTLRCSPRSGDLSVYWYQQSLDQGLQFLIQYYNGEERAKGNILERFSAQQFPDLHSELNLSSLELGDSALYFCASSVEGRGPYNEQFFGPGTRLTVL.